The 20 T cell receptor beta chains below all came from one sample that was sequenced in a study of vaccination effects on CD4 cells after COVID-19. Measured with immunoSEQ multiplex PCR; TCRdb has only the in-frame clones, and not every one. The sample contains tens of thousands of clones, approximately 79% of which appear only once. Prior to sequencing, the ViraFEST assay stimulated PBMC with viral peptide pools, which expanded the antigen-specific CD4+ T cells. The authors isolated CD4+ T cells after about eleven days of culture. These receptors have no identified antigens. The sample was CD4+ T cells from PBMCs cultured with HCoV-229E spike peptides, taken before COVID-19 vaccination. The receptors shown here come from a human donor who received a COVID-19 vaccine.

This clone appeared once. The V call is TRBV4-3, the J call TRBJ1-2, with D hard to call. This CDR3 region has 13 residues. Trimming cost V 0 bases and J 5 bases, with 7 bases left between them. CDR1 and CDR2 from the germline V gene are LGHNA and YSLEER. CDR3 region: CASSQDRGYGYTF. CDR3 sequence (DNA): TGCGCCAGCAGCCAAGATAGAGGTTATGGCTACACCTTC.

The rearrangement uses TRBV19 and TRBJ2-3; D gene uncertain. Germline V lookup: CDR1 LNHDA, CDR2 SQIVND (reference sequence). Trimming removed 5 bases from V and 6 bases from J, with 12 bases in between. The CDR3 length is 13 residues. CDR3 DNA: TGTGCCAGTAGTCCCCGACATGAGGATACGCAGTATTTT. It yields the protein CASSPRHEDTQYF.

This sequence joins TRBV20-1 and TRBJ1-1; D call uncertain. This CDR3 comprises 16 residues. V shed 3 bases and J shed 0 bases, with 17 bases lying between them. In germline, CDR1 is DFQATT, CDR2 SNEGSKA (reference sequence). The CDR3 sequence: CSASPYVEGMNTEAFF. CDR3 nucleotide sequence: TGCAGTGCTAGTCCCTATGTGGAGGGTATGAACACTGAAGCTTTCTTT.

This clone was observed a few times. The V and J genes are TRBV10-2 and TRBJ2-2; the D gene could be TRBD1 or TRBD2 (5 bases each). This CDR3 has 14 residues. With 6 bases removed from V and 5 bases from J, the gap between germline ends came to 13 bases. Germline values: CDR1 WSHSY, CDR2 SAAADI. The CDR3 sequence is CASSPHGGTGELFF. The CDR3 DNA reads TGCGCCAGCAGCCCCCATGGGGGAACCGGGGAGCTGTTTTTT.

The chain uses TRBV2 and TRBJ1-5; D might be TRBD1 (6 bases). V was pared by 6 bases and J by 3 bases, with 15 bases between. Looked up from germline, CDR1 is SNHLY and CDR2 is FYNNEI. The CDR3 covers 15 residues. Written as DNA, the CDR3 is TGTGCCAGCAGGGAAAGACAGGCCTACAATCAGCCCCAGCATTTT. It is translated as CASRERQAYNQPQHF.

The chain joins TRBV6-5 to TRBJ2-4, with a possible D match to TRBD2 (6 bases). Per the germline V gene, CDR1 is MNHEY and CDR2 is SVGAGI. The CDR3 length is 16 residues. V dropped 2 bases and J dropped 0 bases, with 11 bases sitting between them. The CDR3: CASSYGGAPAKNIQYF. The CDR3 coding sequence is TGTGCCAGCAGTTACGGAGGGGCCCCAGCCAAAAACATTCAGTACTTC.

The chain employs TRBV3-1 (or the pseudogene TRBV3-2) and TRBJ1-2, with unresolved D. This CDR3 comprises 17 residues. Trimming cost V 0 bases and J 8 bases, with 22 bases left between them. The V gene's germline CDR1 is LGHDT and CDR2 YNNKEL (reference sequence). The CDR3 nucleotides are TGTGCCAGCAGCCAAGAGGGAGGTTGGGTTTCTCTGGGAGGCTACACCTTC. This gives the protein CASSQEGGWVSLGGYTF.

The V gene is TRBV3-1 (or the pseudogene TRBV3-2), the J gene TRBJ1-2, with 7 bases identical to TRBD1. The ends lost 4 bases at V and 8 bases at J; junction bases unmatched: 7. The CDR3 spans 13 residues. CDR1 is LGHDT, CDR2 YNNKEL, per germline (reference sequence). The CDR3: CASSRTGSYGYTF. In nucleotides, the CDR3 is TGTGCCAGCAGCCGGACAGGATCTTACGGCTACACCTTC.

Written as DNA, the CDR3 is TGTGCCAGCACCGGCGGGACGAGAAAAGAGACCCAGTACTTC. It encodes CASTGGTRKETQYF. The chain carries TRBV7-8 and TRBJ2-5, with D possibly matching TRBD2 (6 bases). The CDR3 extends over 14 amino acids. Germline CDR1 reads SGHVS; CDR2 reads FQNEAQ. V shed 7 bases and J shed 3 bases, with 15 bases lying between them.

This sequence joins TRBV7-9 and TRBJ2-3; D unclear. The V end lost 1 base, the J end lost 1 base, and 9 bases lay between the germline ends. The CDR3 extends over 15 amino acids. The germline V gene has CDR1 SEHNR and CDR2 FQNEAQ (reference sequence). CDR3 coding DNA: TGTGCCAGCAGCTTAGGTCGGCCTGGCACAGATACGCAGTATTTT. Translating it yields CASSLGRPGTDTQYF.

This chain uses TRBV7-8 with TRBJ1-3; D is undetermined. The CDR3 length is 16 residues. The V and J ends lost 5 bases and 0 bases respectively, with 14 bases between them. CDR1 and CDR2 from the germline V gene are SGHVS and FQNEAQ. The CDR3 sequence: CASSPRGSYSGNTIYF. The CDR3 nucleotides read TGTGCCAGCAGCCCCCGCGGCAGCTACTCTGGAAACACCATATATTTT.

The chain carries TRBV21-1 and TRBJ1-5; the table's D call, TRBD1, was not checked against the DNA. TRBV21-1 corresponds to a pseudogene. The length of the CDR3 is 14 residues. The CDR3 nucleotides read TGTGCCAGTATCCAGGGGGGCTACAATCAGCCCCAGCATTTT. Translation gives CASIQGGYNQPQHF.

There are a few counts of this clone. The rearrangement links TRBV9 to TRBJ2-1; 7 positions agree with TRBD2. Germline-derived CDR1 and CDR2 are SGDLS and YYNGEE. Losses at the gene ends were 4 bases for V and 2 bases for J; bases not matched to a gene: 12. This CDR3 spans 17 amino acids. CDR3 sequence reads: CASSPRGGSGAYNEQFF. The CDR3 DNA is TGTGCCAGCAGCCCTCGGGGAGGGAGTGGCGCCTACAATGAGCAGTTCTTC.

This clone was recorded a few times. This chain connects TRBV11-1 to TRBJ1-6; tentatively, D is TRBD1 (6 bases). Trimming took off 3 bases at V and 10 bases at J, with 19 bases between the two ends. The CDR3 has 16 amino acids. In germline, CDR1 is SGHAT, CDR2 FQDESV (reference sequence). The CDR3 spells CASSLGGRTDRSPLHF. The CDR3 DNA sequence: TGTGCCAGCAGCTTGGGGGGGCGGACCGACCGCTCACCCCTCCACTTT.

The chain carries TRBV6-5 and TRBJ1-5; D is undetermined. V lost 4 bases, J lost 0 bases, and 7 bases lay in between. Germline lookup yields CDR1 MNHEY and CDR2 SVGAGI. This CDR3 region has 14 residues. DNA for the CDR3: TGTGCCAGCAGTTTTGGACTTAGCAATCAGCCCCAGCATTTT. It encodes CASSFGLSNQPQHF.

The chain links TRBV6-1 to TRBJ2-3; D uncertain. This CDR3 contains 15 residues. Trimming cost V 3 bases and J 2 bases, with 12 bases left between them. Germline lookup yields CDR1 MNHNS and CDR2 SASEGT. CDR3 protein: CASSDRPAITDTQYF. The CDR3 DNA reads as TGTGCCAGCAGTGATCGGCCAGCTATCACAGATACGCAGTATTTT.

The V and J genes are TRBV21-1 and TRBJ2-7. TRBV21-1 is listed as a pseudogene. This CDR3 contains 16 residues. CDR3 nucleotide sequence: TGTGCCAGCAGCAAAGCGAAAAGAAGGGCGAACTACGAGCAGTACGTC. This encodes CASSKAKRRANYEQYV.

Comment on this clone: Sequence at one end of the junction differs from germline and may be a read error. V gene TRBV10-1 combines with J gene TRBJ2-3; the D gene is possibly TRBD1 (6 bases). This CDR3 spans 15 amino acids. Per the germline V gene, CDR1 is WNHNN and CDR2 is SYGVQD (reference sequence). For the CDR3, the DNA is TGCGCCAGCAGCGAGTTCCTGGGGGCAACAGATACGCAGTATTTT. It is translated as CASSEFLGATDTQYF.

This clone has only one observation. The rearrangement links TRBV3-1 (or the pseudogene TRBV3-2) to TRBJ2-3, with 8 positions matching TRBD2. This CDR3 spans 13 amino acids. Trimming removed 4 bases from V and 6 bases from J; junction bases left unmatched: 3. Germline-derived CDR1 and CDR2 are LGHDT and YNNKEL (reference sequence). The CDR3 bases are TGTGCCAGCAGCCGCCGACTAGCGGATACGCAGTATTTT. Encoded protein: CASSRRLADTQYF.

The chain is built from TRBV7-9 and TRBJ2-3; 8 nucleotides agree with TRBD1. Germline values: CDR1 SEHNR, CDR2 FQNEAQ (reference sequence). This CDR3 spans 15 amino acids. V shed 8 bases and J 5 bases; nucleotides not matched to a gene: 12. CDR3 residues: CASLRLTGEQDTQYF. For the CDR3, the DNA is TGTGCCAGCCTTAGACTGACAGGGGAGCAAGATACGCAGTATTTT.